The clone carrying this TCR beta chain came up a few times. What it recognizes is unknown. With 6 bases clipped from V and 5 bases from J, the junction kept 3 bases outside the gene matches. The CDR3 runs 14 residues. Germline CDR1 reads SEHNR; CDR2 reads FQNEAQ (reference sequence). One entry per CDR3 protein results from TCRdb running MiXCR on the reads. The table records some 600,000 distinct CDR3 sequences, approximately 24% of them present only once. This specimen comes from a study of T cell repertoires in cytomegalovirus infection. Study-level background: Indicated by public TCR beta signatures were CMV infection and matching HLA type.

Notes on the study in general: Ex vivo, HLA-C-restricted CMV-specific TCR beta clonotypes prevailed over the rest of the response.

The clonotype was recovered from a human donor in good health (CMV status not recorded). Some clones in this sample may be carry-over from other donors' samples. The chain has TRBV7-9 and TRBJ1-6, with 8 bases matching TRBD1. Sequencing was carried out using CD8+ T cells from PBMCs. The CDR3 is CASRETGDNSPLHF. In DNA form, the CDR3 reads TGTGCCAGCAGGGAGACAGGGGATAATTCACCCCTCCACTTT.